These 12 T cell receptor beta chains were sequenced from one sample in a study of blood T cells in healthy people across ages. PCR was performed a second time for about 7 to 12 cycles using a sample-barcoded 5' primer and a J-beta primer mix. One entry per CDR3 protein results from TCRdb running MiXCR on the 5' RACE reads. Of about 1.4 million distinct CDR3 sequences in the sample, roughly 60% were seen once. Sequenced sample: blood. Every receptor here comes from a man between 18 and 35 years old in good health.

This clonotype was seen repeatedly, ten times or more. The rearrangement links TRBV29-1 to TRBJ2-5; D is perhaps TRBD2 (7 bases). The V end was cut by 7 bases, the J end by 6 bases, with 15 bases between. From germline, CDR1 is SQVTM and CDR2 ANQGSEA. The CDR3 is 12 amino acids. For the CDR3, the DNA is TGCAGCGGGGGGGGCGGCATGCAGACCCAGTACTTC. Its translation: CSGGGGMQTQYF.

V usage is TRBV5-1 and J usage is TRBJ1-6; 7 bases fit TRBD1. Losses at the gene ends were 0 bases for V and 9 bases for J; bases not matched to a gene: 9. CDR3 size: 16 residues. Looked up from germline, CDR1 is SGHRS and CDR2 is YFSETQ. The CDR3: CASSLGVTGDGSPLHF. Written as DNA, the CDR3 is TGCGCCAGCAGCTTGGGCGTAACAGGGGATGGTTCACCCCTCCACTTT.

J is TRBJ2-2 and V is TRBV11-2; 10 bases line up with TRBD1. J gave up 2 bases and V 3 bases, and 6 bases lay outside the gene matches. The CDR3 loop spans 17 amino acids. CDR1 is SGHAT and CDR2 is FQNNGV in the germline V gene. The CDR3 coding sequence is TGTGCCAGCAGCTTCCCAGGACAGGGGGATAACACCGGGGAGCTGTTTTTT. It yields the protein CASSFPGQGDNTGELFF.

Regarding this clonotype: A much larger clone differs by one base, so this may be a read error. The chain has TRBV29-1 and TRBJ2-7; D assignment may be TRBD1 or TRBD2 (5 bases each). In germline, CDR1 is SQVTM, CDR2 ANQGSEA. Trimming left V 4 bases short and J 3 bases short, with 10 bases between. The CDR3 has 12 amino acids. The chain's CDR3 is CSVGGSYYEQYF. The DNA of the CDR3 is TGCAGCGTTGGGGGGAGCTACTACGAGCAGTACTTC.

J is TRBJ2-2 and V is TRBV7-2; D ambiguous. V was trimmed by 4 bases and J by 6 bases, leaving 12 bases between them. The CDR3 is 14 residues long. In germline, CDR1 is SGHTA, CDR2 FQGNSA. CDR3 nucleotides: TGTGCCAGCAGCTCTATGGGGTTCTCCGGGGAGCTGTTTTTT. This codes for CASSSMGFSGELFF.

The chain combines TRBV27 with TRBJ2-5, with D perhaps TRBD1 (5 bases). Germline V lookup: CDR1 MNHEY, CDR2 SMNVEV (reference sequence). CDR3 size: 14 residues. The V end was cut by 4 bases, the J end by 7 bases, with 16 bases between. This CDR3 is CASSSTDLPRTQYF. The CDR3 DNA is TGTGCCAGCAGTTCGACAGATTTGCCCAGGACCCAGTACTTC.

The J gene is TRBJ2-3, the V gene TRBV7-9; the D gene is possibly TRBD2 (6 bases). The length of the CDR3 is 14 residues. V lost 5 bases to trimming and J lost 5 bases, with 14 bases between them. CDR1 is SEHNR, CDR2 FQNEAQ, per germline (reference sequence). The CDR3 bases are TGTGCCAGCAGCACAGACGGGGGAGGAGATACGCAGTATTTT. Its protein is CASSTDGGGDTQYF.

CDR3 amino acids: CASSEEDSFYEQYF. CDR3 nucleotide sequence: TGTGCCAGCAGTGAAGAGGACAGCTTTTACGAGCAGTACTTC. J is TRBJ2-5 and V is TRBV6-1; possible D gene TRBD1, 6 bases. The J call may be mistaken, given a closer DNA end match to TRBJ2-7. This CDR3 is 14 amino acids long. Germline V CDR1 and CDR2: MNHNS, SASEGT.

This clonotype was seen only a few times. This sequence joins TRBV6-2 or TRBV6-3 and TRBJ1-1, with no clear D. The CDR3 runs to 11 residues. The germline V gene encodes CDR1 MNHEY and CDR2 SVGEGT. Trimming took 0 bases from V and 4 from J, leaving 0 bases between them. Written as DNA, the CDR3 is TGTGCCAGCAGTTACTCCACTGAAGCTTTCTTT. It specifies CASSYSTEAFF.

The chain is built from TRBV20-1 and TRBJ2-5; D is undetermined. From germline, CDR1 is DFQATT and CDR2 SNEGSKA (reference sequence). The CDR3 has 14 amino acids. V was pared by 1 base and J by 1 base, with 10 bases between. In nucleotides, the CDR3 is TGCAGTGCTAGAGGGACCTCTCTCCAAGAGACCCAGTACTTC. It is translated as CSARGTSLQETQYF.

V is TRBV7-4 and J is TRBJ2-2; no reliable D call. Germline CDR1 reads SGHVT; CDR2 reads SQSDAQ. V was clipped by 8 bases and J by 5 bases, with 15 bases between them. The CDR3 consists of 14 residues. In DNA, the CDR3 is TGTGCCAGCCCCAGGCCAAAAATTACCGGGGAGCTGTTTTTT. It yields the protein CASPRPKITGELFF.

This chain joins TRBV4-2 and TRBJ2-5; 7 nucleotides agree with TRBD2. Germline CDR1 LGHNA, CDR2 YNFKEQ. The V segment lost 1 base and the J segment 7 bases; nucleotides outside the gene matches: 12. The CDR3 loop spans 16 amino acids. The CDR3 protein is CASSQAGSGWFGTQYF. CDR3 nucleotides: TGTGCCAGCAGCCAAGCCGGTAGCGGGTGGTTCGGGACCCAGTACTTC.